This T cell receptor (beta chain) was retrieved from a study of cytomegalovirus exposure and HLA in healthy donors. This clone was observed a few times. Its antigen is not identified. PCR primers comprised 60 Vbeta and 13 Jbeta primers. This table comes from immunoSEQ multiplex PCR, and its TCRdb copy is limited to in-frame clones, with some not included. The sample carries some 100,000 clones, less than 80% recorded once. V was trimmed by 5 bases and J by 7 bases, leaving 18 bases between them. The CDR3 covers 14 residues. Germline V gene sequence: CDR1 MDHEN, CDR2 SYDVKM. Study-wide findings and caveats: Later analysis suggested most CMV-associated TCR beta chains were HLA-restricted. Confirmation was obtained in vitro that a few CMV-associated chains are specific for CMV antigens. When analyzed later, the rates of TCR association showed variation by HLA locus, with DRB1 the most and HLA-C the fewest. Later, an analysis found that common viral pathogens appeared to be linked with several of the most significant clusters.

The sequence was obtained from a man aged 40-50 years in good health and CMV-seronegative. This chain links TRBV28 with TRBJ2-7, with D possibly TRBD2 on 6 matching bases. Specimen: PBMCs. CDR3 nucleotide sequence: TGTGCCAGCAGTAGCCGGGACTCGCACTGGGAGCAGTACGTC. Residues: CASSSRDSHWEQYV.